This paragraph reports one T cell receptor (beta chain). The data were obtained in a study of blood T cell repertoires in COVID-19. TCRdb keeps only in-frame clones here, not all; method: immunoSEQ multiplex PCR. The sample yields about 93,000 clones, around four fifths seen once. Trimming took 6 bases from V and 6 from J, leaving 17 bases between them. The CDR3 is 15 residues long. CDR1 is MNHEY, CDR2 SVGAGI, per germline. The V call is TRBV6-5, the J call TRBJ1-4; TRBD1 is a possible D gene (5 bases). What was sequenced was peripheral blood. This clonotype was obtained from a human donor in a cohort sampled during active COVID-19. The CDR3 DNA reads TGTGCCAGCAGGAACAATCAGGGCGGGGATGAAAAACTGTTTTTT. As protein: CASRNNQGGDEKLFF.